The clone carrying this TCR beta chain showed up just a few times. Trimming removed 2 bases at V and 0 bases at J, with 16 bases between. The germline V gene encodes CDR1 MNHEY and CDR2 SMNVEV (reference sequence). This CDR3 is 18 amino acids long. Per the original data handling: Estimated nucleated cell counts came from reference gene primer amplification. Repertoires were generated with immunoSEQ multiplex PCR, while TCRdb's copy carries only in-frame clones and drops some. V and J calls and clone size come straight from that table; D and trimming were deduced from the DNA. This sample yields around 95,000 clones, of which 85% are seen a single time; around 15% belongs to the top ten. The entry originates in a study of blood T cell repertoires in COVID-19. Background on the study: There were acute and convalescent COVID-19 samples, and they came from the United States, Italy and Spain. The cDNA or gDNA used as material had been derived from T cells, B-cell-depleted T cells, or PBMCs.

This TCR was sampled from a man between 50 and 59 years old with active or convalescent COVID-19. The V and J genes are TRBV27 and TRBJ2-2; TRBD2 is a possible D gene (6 bases). Material: peripheral blood. The CDR3 bases are TGTGCCAGCAGTTTAACCCCCGCGGCGGGACCGAACACCGGGGAGCTGTTTTTT. Amino acid sequence: CASSLTPAAGPNTGELFF.